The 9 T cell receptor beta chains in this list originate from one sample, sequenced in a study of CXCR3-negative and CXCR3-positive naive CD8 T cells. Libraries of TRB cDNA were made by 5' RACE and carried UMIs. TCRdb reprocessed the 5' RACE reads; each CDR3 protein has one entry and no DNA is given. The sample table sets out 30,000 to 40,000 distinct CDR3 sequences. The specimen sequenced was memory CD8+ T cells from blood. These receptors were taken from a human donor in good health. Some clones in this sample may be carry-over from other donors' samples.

Here the CDR3 reads CASSQDHWGRGGPYNEQFF. The V gene is TRBV4-1, the J gene TRBJ2-1; the TRBD1 assignment by TCRdb is unverifiable without DNA. Germline V gene data show CDR1 as MGHRA and CDR2 as YSYEKL. This CDR3 contains 19 residues.

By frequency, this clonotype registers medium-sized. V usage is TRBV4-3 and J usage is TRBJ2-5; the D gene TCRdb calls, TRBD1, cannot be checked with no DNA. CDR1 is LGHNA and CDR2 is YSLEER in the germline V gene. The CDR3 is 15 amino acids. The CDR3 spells CASSQAWGGAETQYF.

The CDR3 spells CASSQEGGEVDEQFF. The chain employs TRBV4-3 and TRBJ2-1; TCRdb calls TRBD2, which cannot be checked without DNA. The germline gives CDR1 LGHNA, CDR2 YSLEER. This CDR3 is 15 amino acids long.

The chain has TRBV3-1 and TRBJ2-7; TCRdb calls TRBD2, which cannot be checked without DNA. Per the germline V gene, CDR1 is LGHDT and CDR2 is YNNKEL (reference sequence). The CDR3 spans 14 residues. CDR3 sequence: CASSPGLAGGEQYF.

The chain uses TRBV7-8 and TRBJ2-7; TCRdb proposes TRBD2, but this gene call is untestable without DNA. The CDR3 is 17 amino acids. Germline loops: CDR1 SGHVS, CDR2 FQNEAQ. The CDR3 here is CASSSGKMGLDGYEQYF. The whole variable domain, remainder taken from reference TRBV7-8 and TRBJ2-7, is GAGVSQSPRYKVAKRGQDVALRCDPISGHVSLFWYQQALGQGPEFLTYFQNEAQLDKSGLPSDRFFAERPEGSVSTLKIQRTQQEDSAVYLCASSSGKMGLDGYEQYFGPGTRLTVT.

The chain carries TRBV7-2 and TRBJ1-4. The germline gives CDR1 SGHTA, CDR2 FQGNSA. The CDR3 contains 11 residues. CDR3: CASSLGGGLFF.

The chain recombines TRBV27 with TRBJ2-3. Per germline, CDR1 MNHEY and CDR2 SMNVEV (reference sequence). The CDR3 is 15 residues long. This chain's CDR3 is CASSLKRLRTDTQYF.

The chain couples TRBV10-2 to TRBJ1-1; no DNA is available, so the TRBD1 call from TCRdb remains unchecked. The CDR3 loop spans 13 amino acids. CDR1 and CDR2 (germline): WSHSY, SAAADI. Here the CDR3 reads CASSAGEATEAFF.

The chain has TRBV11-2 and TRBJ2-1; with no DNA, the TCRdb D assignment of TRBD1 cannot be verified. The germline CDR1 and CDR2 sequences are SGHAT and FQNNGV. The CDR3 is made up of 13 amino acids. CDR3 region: CASSRDRGHEQFF.